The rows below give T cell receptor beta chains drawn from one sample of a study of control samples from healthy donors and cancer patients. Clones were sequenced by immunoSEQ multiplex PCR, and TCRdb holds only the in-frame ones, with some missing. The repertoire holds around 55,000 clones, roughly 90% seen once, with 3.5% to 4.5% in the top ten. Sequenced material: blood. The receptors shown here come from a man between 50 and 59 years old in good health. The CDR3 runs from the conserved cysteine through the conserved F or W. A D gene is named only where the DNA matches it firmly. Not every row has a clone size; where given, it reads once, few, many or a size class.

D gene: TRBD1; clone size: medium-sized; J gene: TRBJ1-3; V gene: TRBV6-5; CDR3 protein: CASMRQGFSGNTIYF; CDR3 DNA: TGTGCCAGCATGAGACAGGGCTTCTCTGGAAACACCATATATTTT
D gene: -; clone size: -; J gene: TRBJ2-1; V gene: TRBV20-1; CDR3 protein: CSASPATGRDEQFF; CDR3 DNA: TGCAGTGCTAGTCCCGCAACCGGGCGCGATGAGCAGTTCTTC
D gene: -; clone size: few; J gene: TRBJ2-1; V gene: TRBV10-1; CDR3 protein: CATSRDPWEQFF; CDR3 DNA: TGCGCCACCAGCAGGGACCCCTGGGAGCAGTTCTTC
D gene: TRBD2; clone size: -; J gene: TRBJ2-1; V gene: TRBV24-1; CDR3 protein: CATSDPTSGSGNEQFF; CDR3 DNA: TGTGCCACCAGTGACCCGACTAGCGGGTCGGGCAATGAGCAGTTCTTC
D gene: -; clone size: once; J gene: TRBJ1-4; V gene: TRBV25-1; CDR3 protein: CASSDSLPNEKLFF; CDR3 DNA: TGTGCCAGCAGTGACTCCTTACCTAATGAAAAACTGTTTTTT
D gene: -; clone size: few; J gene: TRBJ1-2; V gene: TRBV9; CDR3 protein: CASSVAGEGYGYTF; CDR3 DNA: TGTGCCAGCAGCGTAGCAGGCGAAGGCTATGGCTACACCTTC
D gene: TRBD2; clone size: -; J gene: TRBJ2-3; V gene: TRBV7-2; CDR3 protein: CASSFLAGGSTDTQYF; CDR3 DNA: TGTGCCAGCAGCTTCCTAGCGGGAGGGAGCACAGATACGCAGTATTTT
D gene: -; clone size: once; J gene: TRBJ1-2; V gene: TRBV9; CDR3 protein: CASSVAPLGGGHYGYTF; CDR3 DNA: TGTGCCAGCAGCGTAGCCCCCTTGGGGGGGGGTCACTATGGCTACACCTTC
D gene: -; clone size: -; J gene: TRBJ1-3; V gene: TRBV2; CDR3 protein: CASSVVFSGNTIYF; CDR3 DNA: TGTGCCAGCAGTGTCGTATTTTCTGGAAACACCATATATTTT
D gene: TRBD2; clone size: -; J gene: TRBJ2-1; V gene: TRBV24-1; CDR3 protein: CATSDPSRGRAHNEQFF; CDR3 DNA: TGTGCCACCAGTGACCCCTCCCGCGGGAGGGCCCACAATGAGCAGTTCTTC
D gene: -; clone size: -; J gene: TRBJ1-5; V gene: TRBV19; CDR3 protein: CASSMQGNQPQHF; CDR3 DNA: TGTGCCAGTAGTATGCAGGGGAATCAGCCCCAGCATTTT
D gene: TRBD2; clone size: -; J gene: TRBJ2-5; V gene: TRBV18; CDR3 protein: CASSPRTSGRETQYF; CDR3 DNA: TGTGCCAGCTCACCAAGGACTAGCGGGAGAGAGACCCAGTACTTC
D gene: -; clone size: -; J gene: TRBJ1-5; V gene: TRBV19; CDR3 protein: CASSREVSNQPQHF; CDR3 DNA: TGTGCCAGTAGTAGGGAGGTGAGCAATCAGCCCCAGCATTTT
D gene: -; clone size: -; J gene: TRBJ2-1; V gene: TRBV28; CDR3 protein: CASSYTSSYNEQFF; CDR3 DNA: TGTGCCAGCAGTTACACTAGCTCCTACAATGAGCAGTTCTTC
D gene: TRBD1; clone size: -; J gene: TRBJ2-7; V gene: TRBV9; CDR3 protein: CASSAGTGGVYEQYF; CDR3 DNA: TGTGCCAGCAGCGCAGGGACAGGGGGCGTTTACGAGCAGTACTTC
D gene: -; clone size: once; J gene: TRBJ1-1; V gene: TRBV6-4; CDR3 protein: CASSWDKNTEAFF; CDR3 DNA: TGTGCCAGCAGTTGGGACAAGAACACTGAAGCTTTCTTT
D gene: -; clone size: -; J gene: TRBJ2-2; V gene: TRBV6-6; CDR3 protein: CASSGGLGELFF; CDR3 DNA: TGTGCCAGCAGTGGGGGCCTCGGGGAGCTGTTTTTT
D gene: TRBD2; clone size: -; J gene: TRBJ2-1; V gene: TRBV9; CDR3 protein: CASSALAGSGNEQFF; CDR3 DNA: TGTGCCAGCAGCGCCTTAGCGGGATCGGGCAATGAGCAGTTCTTC
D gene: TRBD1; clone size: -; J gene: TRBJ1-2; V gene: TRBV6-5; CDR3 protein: CASSSGQGNGYTF; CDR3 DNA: TGTGCCAGCAGTTCCGGACAGGGGAATGGCTACACCTTC
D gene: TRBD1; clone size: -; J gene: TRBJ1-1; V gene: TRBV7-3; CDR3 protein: CASSRTGMNTEAFF; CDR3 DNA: TGTGCCAGCAGCAGGACAGGCATGAACACTGAAGCTTTCTTT
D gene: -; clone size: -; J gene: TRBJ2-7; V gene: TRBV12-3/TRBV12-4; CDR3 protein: CASSLSRVDEQYF; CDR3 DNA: TGTGCCAGCAGTTTGAGTAGGGTAGACGAGCAGTACTTC
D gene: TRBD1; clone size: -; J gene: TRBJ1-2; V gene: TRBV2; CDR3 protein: CASSDRGQGGYTF; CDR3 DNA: TGTGCCAGCAGTGACAGGGGGCAGGGTGGCTACACCTTC
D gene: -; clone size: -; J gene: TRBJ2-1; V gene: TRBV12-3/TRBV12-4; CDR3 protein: CASSFLSDEQFF; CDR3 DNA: TGTGCCAGCAGTTTCCTAAGCGACGAGCAGTTCTTC
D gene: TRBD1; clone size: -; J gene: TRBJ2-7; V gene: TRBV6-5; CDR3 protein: CASSSGQPISYEQYF; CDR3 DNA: TGTGCCAGCAGTTCGGGACAGCCGATCTCCTACGAGCAGTACTTC
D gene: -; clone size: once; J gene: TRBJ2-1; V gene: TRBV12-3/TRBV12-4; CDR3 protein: CASTQETNEQFF; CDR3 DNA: TGTGCCAGCACTCAGGAGACCAATGAGCAGTTCTTC
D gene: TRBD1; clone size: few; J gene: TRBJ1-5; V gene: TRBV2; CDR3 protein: CASSVGQINQPQHF; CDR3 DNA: TGTGCCAGCAGCGTGGGACAGATCAATCAGCCCCAGCATTTT
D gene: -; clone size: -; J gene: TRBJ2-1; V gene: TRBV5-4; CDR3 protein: CASSLGGGYNEQFF; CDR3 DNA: TGTGCCAGCAGCTTGGGGGGAGGTTACAATGAGCAGTTCTTC
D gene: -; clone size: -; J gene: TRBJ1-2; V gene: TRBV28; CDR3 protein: CASSSPAGTYGYTF; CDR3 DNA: TGTGCCAGCAGTAGCCCAGCCGGGACCTATGGCTACACCTTC
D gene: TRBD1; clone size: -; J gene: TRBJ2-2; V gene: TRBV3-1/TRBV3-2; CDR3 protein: CASSLARDSNTGELFF; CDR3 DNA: TGTGCCAGCAGCCTCGCCCGGGACAGCAACACCGGGGAGCTGTTTTTT
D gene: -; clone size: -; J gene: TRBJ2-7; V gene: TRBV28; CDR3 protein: CASSLRGNYEQYF; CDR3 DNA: TGTGCCAGCAGTTTGCGGGGTAACTACGAGCAGTACTTC
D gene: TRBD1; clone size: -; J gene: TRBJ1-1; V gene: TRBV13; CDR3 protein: CASRIDRGTEAFF; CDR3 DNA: TGTGCCAGCAGAATCGACAGGGGCACTGAAGCTTTCTTT
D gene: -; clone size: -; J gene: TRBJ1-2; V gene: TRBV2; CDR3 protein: CASSTISAGYGYTF; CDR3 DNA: TGTGCCAGCAGCACCATAAGTGCAGGATATGGCTACACCTTC
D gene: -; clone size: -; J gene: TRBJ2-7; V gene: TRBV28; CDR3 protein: CASTLHGPYEQYF; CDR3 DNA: TGTGCCAGCACCCTACATGGCCCCTACGAGCAGTACTTC
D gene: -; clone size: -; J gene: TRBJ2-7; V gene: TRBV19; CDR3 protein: CASSSRGEQYF; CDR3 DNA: TGTGCCAGTAGCTCTAGGGGCGAGCAGTACTTC
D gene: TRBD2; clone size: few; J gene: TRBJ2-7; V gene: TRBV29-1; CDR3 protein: CSATTSGPGEQYF; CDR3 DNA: TGCAGCGCCACGACTAGCGGGCCGGGGGAGCAGTACTTC
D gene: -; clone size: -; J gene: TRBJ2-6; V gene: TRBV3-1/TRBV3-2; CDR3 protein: CASSQVMVGAEGANVLTF; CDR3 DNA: TGTGCCAGCAGCCAGGTGATGGTAGGGGCTGAGGGGGCCAACGTCCTGACTTTC
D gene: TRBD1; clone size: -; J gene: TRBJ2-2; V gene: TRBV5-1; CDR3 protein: CASSPGQGGAGELFF; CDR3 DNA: TGCGCCAGCAGCCCCGGACAGGGGGGGGCCGGGGAGCTGTTTTTT
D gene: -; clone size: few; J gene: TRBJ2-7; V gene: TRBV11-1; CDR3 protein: CASSSLTANSYEQYF; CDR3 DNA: TGTGCCAGCAGCAGCTTGACGGCGAATTCCTACGAGCAGTACTTC
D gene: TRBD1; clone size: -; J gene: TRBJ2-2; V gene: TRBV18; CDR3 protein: CASSPNRGSLFTGELFF; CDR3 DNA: TGTGCCAGCTCACCAAACAGGGGAAGCCTATTCACCGGGGAGCTGTTTTTT
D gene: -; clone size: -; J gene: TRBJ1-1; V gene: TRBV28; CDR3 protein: CASSSGTRPTEAFF; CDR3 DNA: TGTGCCAGCAGTTCCGGGACTCGCCCCACTGAAGCTTTCTTT
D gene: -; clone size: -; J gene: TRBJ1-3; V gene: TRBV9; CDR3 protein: CASSLGSSGNTIYF; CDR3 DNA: TGTGCCAGCAGCCTAGGGAGCTCTGGAAACACCATATATTTT
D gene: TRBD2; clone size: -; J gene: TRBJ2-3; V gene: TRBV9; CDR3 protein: CASSVGEGRVTDTQYF; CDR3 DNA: TGTGCCAGCAGCGTAGGGGAGGGAAGGGTCACAGATACGCAGTATTTT
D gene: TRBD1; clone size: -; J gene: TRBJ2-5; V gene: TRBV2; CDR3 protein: CASRTGVTETQYF; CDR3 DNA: TGTGCCAGCAGGACAGGGGTTACAGAGACCCAGTACTTC